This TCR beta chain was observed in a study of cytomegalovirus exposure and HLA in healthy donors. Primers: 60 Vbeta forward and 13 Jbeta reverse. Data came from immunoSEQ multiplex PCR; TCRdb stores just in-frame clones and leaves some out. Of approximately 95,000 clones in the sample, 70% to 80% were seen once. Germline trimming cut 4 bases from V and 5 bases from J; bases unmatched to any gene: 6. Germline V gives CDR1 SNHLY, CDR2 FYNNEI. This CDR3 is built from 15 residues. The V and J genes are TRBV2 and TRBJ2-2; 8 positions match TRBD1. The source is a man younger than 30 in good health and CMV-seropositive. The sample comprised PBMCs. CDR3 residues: CASSGQGAPTGELFF. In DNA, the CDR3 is TGTGCCAGCAGTGGGCAGGGGGCGCCGACCGGGGAGCTGTTTTTT. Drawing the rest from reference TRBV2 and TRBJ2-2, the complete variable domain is EPEVTQTPSHQVTQMGQEVILRCVPISNHLYFYWYRQILGQKVEFLVSFYNNEISEKSEIFDDQFSVERPDGSNFTLKIRSTKLEDSAMYFCASSGQGAPTGELFFGEGSRLTVL.